A single sample gave rise to the 2 T cell receptor beta chains below, sequenced in a study of CD8+CD57+ T cells in acquired aplastic anemia. Genomic DNA templated the TCR beta VDJ and CDR3 profiling. TCRdb fed the reads into MiXCR, producing one record per CDR3 protein. This sample has 150,000 or so distinct CDR3 sequences, with less than 60% found just once. Patients chosen for sequencing had shown CD8+CD57+ cell expansion by flow cytometry. Material for sequencing was sorted CD4+, CD8+, or CD8+CD57+ T cells (not recorded which) from PBMCs. The receptors originated from a human donor with aplastic anemia.

The V gene is TRBV2, the J gene TRBJ1-1, with 7 bases fitting TRBD1. V dropped 6 bases and J dropped 4; count of bases not matched to a gene: 8. This CDR3 is built from 14 residues. Germline V CDR1 and CDR2: SNHLY, FYNNEI. CDR3 in amino acids: CASRFDRVATEAFF. CDR3 coding DNA: TGTGCCAGCAGATTCGACAGGGTTGCCACTGAAGCTTTCTTT.

The V gene is TRBV7-9, the J gene TRBJ1-2, with 7 bases fitting TRBD1. Germline lookup yields CDR1 SEHNR and CDR2 FQNEAQ (reference sequence). V gave up 5 bases and J gave up 7 bases; unmatched junction bases: 10. This CDR3 contains 14 residues. Here the CDR3 DNA reads TGTGCCAGCAGCCTATGGGCCAGGGACAGTGGCTACACCTTC. It codes for CASSLWARDSGYTF.